The 23 T cell receptor beta chains listed next were all sequenced from one sample in a study of identical twins. Via MiXCR, TCRdb re-called the 5' RACE reads, giving one row per CDR3 protein. The data hold more than 600,000 distinct CDR3 sequences, with about 18% observed a single time. The sample also formed part of further work on T cells expressing NK-cell markers.

The specimen was PBMCs. The receptors shown here come from a woman aged 18-29 years in good health.

This clonotype was counted a few times. The chain carries TRBV12-3 or TRBV12-4 and TRBJ2-1, with a weak D call TRBD1 (5 bases). CDR3 length: 13 residues. V lost 4 bases to trimming and J lost 9 bases, with 13 bases between them. The chain's CDR3 is CASSSGQLGEQFF. DNA of the CDR3: TGTGCCAGCAGTTCAGGGCAATTGGGTGAGCAGTTCTTC.

The chain couples TRBV20-1 to TRBJ2-7; weak D call: TRBD1 (6 bases). The CDR3 sequence is 12 residues long. Germline V lookup: CDR1 DFQATT, CDR2 SNEGSKA (reference sequence). Trimming shortened V by 3 bases and J by 4 bases, and 10 bases separated the two germline ends. CDR3 in DNA: TGCAGTGCTAGCAGGGACAAATACGAGCAGTACTTC. Its protein is CSASRDKYEQYF.

This clonotype was seen a handful of times. V gene TRBV27 combines with J gene TRBJ2-5, with D perhaps TRBD1 (6 bases). In germline, CDR1 is MNHEY, CDR2 SMNVEV (reference sequence). Trimming took 5 bases from V and 5 from J, leaving 21 bases between them. This CDR3 comprises 16 residues. CDR3 residues: CASSTNGQIRGETQYF. As DNA, the CDR3 is TGTGCCAGCAGTACAAACGGACAGATTCGAGGGGAGACCCAGTACTTC.

This chain uses TRBV10-3 with TRBJ2-1, with 8 bases fitting TRBD2. J lost 5 bases, V lost 5 bases, and 5 bases had no gene match. Germline CDR1 is ENHRY and CDR2 is SYGVKD. The CDR3 covers 14 residues. In nucleotides, the CDR3 is TGTGCCATCAGTCCGGGACTAGGAGACAATGAGCAGTTCTTC. It codes for CAISPGLGDNEQFF.

The table lists this clonotype with a few counts. V and J are TRBV5-1 and TRBJ1-1; possibly TRBD1 for D (6 bases). The CDR3 runs 14 residues. V lost 0 bases and J 1 base, leaving 7 bases between the germline ends. The V gene's germline CDR1 is SGHRS and CDR2 YFSETQ. CDR3 protein: CASSLEGQNTEAFF. The CDR3 nucleotides are TGCGCCAGCAGCTTGGAGGGACAGAACACTGAAGCTTTCTTT.

J is TRBJ2-1 and V is TRBV11-2; perhaps TRBD2 as D (6 bases). Looked up from germline, CDR1 is SGHAT and CDR2 is FQNNGV. Trimming removed 2 bases from V and 5 bases from J, with 13 bases in between. The CDR3 sequence is 15 residues long. In nucleotides, the CDR3 is TGTGCCAGCAGCTTATTCGGGAGTCGGAACAATGAGCAGTTCTTC. Its translation is CASSLFGSRNNEQFF.

Only a few counts were recorded for this clonotype. This chain joins TRBV20-1 and TRBJ2-7, with 8 bases fitting TRBD2. Germline V gives CDR1 DFQATT, CDR2 SNEGSKA (reference sequence). The CDR3 extends over 15 amino acids. V was pared by 3 bases and J by 0 bases, with 7 bases of the junction left unmatched. DNA of the CDR3: TGCAGTGCTAGGCCCACTAGCGGTAACTCCTACGAGCAGTACTTC. It codes for CSARPTSGNSYEQYF.

This chain uses TRBV10-3 with TRBJ2-1; TRBD2 matches 9 bases. The CDR3 length is 16 residues. Germline assignment: CDR1 ENHRY and CDR2 SYGVKD. After removal of 2 bases from V and 7 bases from J, the junction contained 9 bases not matched to a gene. CDR3 in amino acids: CAISEPRASGTNEQFF. The CDR3 coding sequence is TGTGCCATCAGTGAGCCTCGGGCTAGCGGGACTAATGAGCAGTTCTTC.

CDR3 sequence: CSARDVLAKNIQYF. CDR3 bases: TGCAGTGCTAGAGATGTGCTAGCCAAAAACATTCAGTACTTC. The chain recombines TRBV20-1 with TRBJ2-4; D is undetermined. The V gene's germline CDR1 is DFQATT and CDR2 SNEGSKA (reference sequence). The CDR3 loop spans 14 amino acids. Trimming shortened V by 0 bases and J by 0 bases, and 6 bases separated the two germline ends.

The chain has TRBV29-1 and TRBJ1-1; TRBD1 is a possible D gene (6 bases). Germline-derived CDR1 and CDR2 are SQVTM and ANQGSEA. This CDR3 has 13 residues. The V end was cut by 7 bases, the J end by 1 base, with 13 bases between. The CDR3, as DNA: TGCAGCGGGGGTGTACAGGGGAACACTGAAGCTTTCTTT. It specifies CSGGVQGNTEAFF.

The chain carries TRBV2 and TRBJ2-7; D is ambiguous. V lost 11 bases and J lost 5, with 10 bases in between. This CDR3 has 10 residues. Germline V CDR1 and CDR2: SNHLY, FYNNEI. This chain's CDR3 is CAVVSHEQYF. CDR3 coding DNA: TGTGCCGTCGTTAGCCACGAGCAGTACTTC.

This clonotype was picked up a small number of times. The chain is built from TRBV20-1 and TRBJ2-4; 14 bases fit TRBD2. This CDR3 is built from 16 residues. V lost 5 bases and J lost 0; bases outside the gene matches: 3. Germline values: CDR1 DFQATT, CDR2 SNEGSKA (reference sequence). This CDR3 is CSAEGLAGVAKNIQYF. In DNA, the CDR3 is TGCAGTGCTGAGGGACTAGCGGGGGTAGCCAAAAACATTCAGTACTTC.

V usage is TRBV29-1 and J usage is TRBJ2-1, with 8 bases aligning to TRBD2. Germline CDR1 reads SQVTM; CDR2 reads ANQGSEA. The CDR3 runs to 14 residues. V was clipped by 8 bases and J by 5 bases; unmatched bases: 11. The CDR3 is CSTRGAGGHNEQFF. Written as DNA, the CDR3 is TGCAGCACCCGAGGGGCGGGGGGACACAATGAGCAGTTCTTC.

This chain links TRBV5-5 with TRBJ1-6, with 9 nucleotides matching TRBD1. In germline, CDR1 is SGHKS, CDR2 YYEKEE (reference sequence). This CDR3 is 15 amino acids long. V lost 4 bases, J lost 7 bases, and 6 bases stayed unmatched. CDR3 in amino acids: CASSPGQGRNSPLHF. The CDR3 nucleotides read TGTGCCAGCAGCCCCGGACAGGGGAGGAATTCACCCCTCCACTTT. Based on the CDR3 plus reference TRBV5-5 and TRBJ1-6, the full variable domain is DAGVTQSPTHLIKTRGQQVTLRCSPISGHKSVSWYQQVLGQGPQFIFQYYEKEERGRGNFPDRFSARQFPNYSSELNVNALLLGDSALYLCASSPGQGRNSPLHFGNGTRLTVT.

This chain joins TRBV20-1 and TRBJ2-7; D perhaps matches TRBD1 (6 bases). V lost 3 bases to trimming and J lost 4 bases, with 19 bases between them. There are 15 residues in the CDR3. Germline V gene data show CDR1 as DFQATT and CDR2 as SNEGSKA (reference sequence). The CDR3 sequence is CSASFQGSGFYEQYF. CDR3 sequence (DNA): TGCAGTGCTAGCTTCCAGGGGAGCGGATTTTACGAGCAGTACTTC.

There are a few counts of this clonotype. V gene TRBV28 combines with J gene TRBJ2-1; 7 nucleotides match TRBD2. V dropped 8 bases and J dropped 6; count of bases not matched to a gene: 7. The CDR3 is 13 residues long. Germline values: CDR1 MDHEN, CDR2 SYDVKM. The CDR3 spells CASRRTRGNEQFF. DNA for the CDR3: TGTGCCAGCCGTCGGACTAGGGGCAATGAGCAGTTCTTC. The variable domain in full, with the rest retrieved from reference TRBV28 and TRBJ2-1, is DVKVTQSSRYLVKRTGEKVFLECVQDMDHENMFWYRQDPGLGLRLIYFSYDVKMKEKGDIPEGYSVSREKKERFSLILESASTNQTSMYLCASRRTRGNEQFFGPGTRLTVL.

This chain links TRBV6-2 or TRBV6-3 with TRBJ2-1; the D gene could be TRBD1 or TRBD2 (5 bases each). There are 14 residues in the CDR3. V lost 5 bases, J lost 4 bases, and 12 bases lay in between. Germline CDR1 reads MNHEY; CDR2 reads SVGEGT. The CDR3 reads CASSTPGGYNEQFF. The CDR3 bases are TGTGCCAGCAGTACCCCTGGGGGTTACAATGAGCAGTTCTTC.

The chain employs TRBV18 and TRBJ2-5; D unresolved. CDR1 is KGHSH, CDR2 LQKENI, per germline. V was clipped by 3 bases and J by 3 bases, with 8 bases between them. The CDR3 spans 13 residues. CDR3 sequence: CASSPTREETQYF. The CDR3 DNA sequence: TGTGCCAGCTCACCCACGAGAGAAGAGACCCAGTACTTC. Complete variable domain (other parts from reference TRBV18 and TRBJ2-5): NAGVMQNPRHLVRRRGQEARLRCSPMKGHSHVYWYRQLPEEGLKFMVYLQKENIIDESGMPKERFSAEFPKEGPSILRIQQVVRGDSAAYFCASSPTREETQYFGPGTRLLVL.

J is TRBJ2-2 and V is TRBV29-1; unclear D gene. Germline V CDR1 and CDR2: SQVTM, ANQGSEA. The V end was cut by 4 bases, the J end by 4 bases, with 10 bases between. The CDR3 totals 13 residues. This chain's CDR3 is CSVGGWGTGELFF. CDR3 DNA sequence: TGCAGCGTTGGGGGATGGGGCACCGGGGAGCTGTTTTTT.

A few counts support this clonotype. The J gene is TRBJ2-7, the V gene TRBV11-3, with 7 positions matching TRBD1. There are 15 residues in the CDR3. The V gene end was trimmed by 5 bases and the J gene end by 5 bases; junction bases not matched to a gene: 12. CDR1 is SGHNT, CDR2 YENEEA, per germline. CDR3 coding DNA: TGTGCCAGCAGCCCTTTAGGGGGCCCTCTTAACGAGCAGTACTTC. Protein product: CASSPLGGPLNEQYF.

This rearrangement joins TRBV20-1 to TRBJ2-3, with D unclear. Trimming pared 7 bases from V and 6 bases from J, leaving 17 bases between. This CDR3 is 13 amino acids long. Germline V gene sequence: CDR1 DFQATT, CDR2 SNEGSKA (reference sequence). CDR3 DNA: TGCAGTGTCCCGGAACTAAGTTTTGATACGCAGTATTTT. This codes for CSVPELSFDTQYF.

This clonotype was observed a handful of times. The V call is TRBV7-9, the J call TRBJ1-1; 12 positions match TRBD1. CDR3 size: 15 residues. Germline V gene lookup returns CDR1 SEHNR and CDR2 FQNEAQ (reference sequence). V shed 4 bases and J 5 bases; nucleotides not matched to a gene: 5. The CDR3 spells CASSSGQGARTEAFF. For the CDR3, the DNA is TGTGCCAGCAGCTCGGGACAGGGGGCGCGAACTGAAGCTTTCTTT.

V gene TRBV9 combines with J gene TRBJ2-2; no reliable D call. Per germline, CDR1 SGDLS and CDR2 YYNGEE. The CDR3 is made up of 16 amino acids. The germline V and J ends were trimmed by 1 base and 0 bases, with 10 bases remaining between them. The DNA for the CDR3 is TGTGCCAGCAGCGTACTTAGTGGTCCGAACACCGGGGAGCTGTTTTTT. As protein: CASSVLSGPNTGELFF. The complete variable domain, with remaining parts taken from reference TRBV9 and TRBJ2-2, reads DSGVTQTPKHLITATGQRVTLRCSPRSGDLSVYWYQQSLDQGLQFLIQYYNGEERAKGNILERFSAQQFPDLHSELNLSSLELGDSALYFCASSVLSGPNTGELFFGEGSRLTVL.